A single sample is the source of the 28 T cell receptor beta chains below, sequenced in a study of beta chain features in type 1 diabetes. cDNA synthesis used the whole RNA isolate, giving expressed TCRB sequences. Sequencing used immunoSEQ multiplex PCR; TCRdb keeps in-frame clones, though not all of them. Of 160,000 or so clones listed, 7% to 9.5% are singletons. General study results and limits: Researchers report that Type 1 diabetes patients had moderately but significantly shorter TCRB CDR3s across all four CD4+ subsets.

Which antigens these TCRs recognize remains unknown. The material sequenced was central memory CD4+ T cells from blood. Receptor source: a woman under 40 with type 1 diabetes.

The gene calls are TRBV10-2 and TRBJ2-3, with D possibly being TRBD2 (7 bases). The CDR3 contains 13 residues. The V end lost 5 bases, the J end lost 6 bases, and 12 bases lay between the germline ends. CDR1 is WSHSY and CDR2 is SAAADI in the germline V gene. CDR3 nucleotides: TGCGCCAGCAGTCCCCGGGGGGCCGATACGCAGTATTTT. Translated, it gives CASSPRGADTQYF.

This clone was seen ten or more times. DNA for the CDR3: TGTGCCAGCAGTGCGGGACTGAGCACAGATACGCAGTATTTT. Protein sequence: CASSAGLSTDTQYF. This rearrangement joins TRBV7-9 to TRBJ2-3; TRBD2 is a possible D gene (6 bases). The CDR3 sequence is 14 residues long. The germline V gene encodes CDR1 SEHNR and CDR2 FQNEAQ (reference sequence). V was pared by 6 bases and J by 0 bases, with 10 bases between.

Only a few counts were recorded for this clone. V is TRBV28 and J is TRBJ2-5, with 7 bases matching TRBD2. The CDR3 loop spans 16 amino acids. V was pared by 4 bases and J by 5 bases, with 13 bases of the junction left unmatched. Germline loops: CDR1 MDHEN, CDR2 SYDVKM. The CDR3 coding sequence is TGTGCCAGCAGTTCATTAGCGGGCACCCCCGGGGAGACCCAGTACTTC. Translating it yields CASSSLAGTPGETQYF. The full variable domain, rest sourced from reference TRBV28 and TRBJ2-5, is DVKVTQSSRYLVKRTGEKVFLECVQDMDHENMFWYRQDPGLGLRLIYFSYDVKMKEKGDIPEGYSVSREKKERFSLILESASTNQTSMYLCASSSLAGTPGETQYFGPGTRLLVL.

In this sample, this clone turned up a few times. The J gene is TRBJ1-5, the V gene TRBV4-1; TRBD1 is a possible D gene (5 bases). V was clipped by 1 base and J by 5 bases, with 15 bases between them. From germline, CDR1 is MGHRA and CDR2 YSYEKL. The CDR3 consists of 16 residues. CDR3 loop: CASSQVAGFSDQPQHF. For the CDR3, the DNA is TGCGCCAGCAGCCAAGTCGCAGGGTTCTCGGATCAGCCCCAGCATTTT.

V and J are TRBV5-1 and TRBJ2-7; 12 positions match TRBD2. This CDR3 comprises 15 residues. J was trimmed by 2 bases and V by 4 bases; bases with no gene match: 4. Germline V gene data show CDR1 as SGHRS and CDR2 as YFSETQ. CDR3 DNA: TGCGCCAGCAGCGTCACTAGCGGGAGGACCTACGAGCAGTACTTC. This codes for CASSVTSGRTYEQYF.

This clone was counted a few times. CDR3 sequence: CASSLAEEQPQHF. DNA for the CDR3: TGTGCCAGCAGCTTAGCGGAGGAACAGCCCCAGCATTTT. The V gene is TRBV7-6, the J gene TRBJ1-5, with unresolved D. The CDR3 is made up of 13 amino acids. The ends were cut back, 0 bases at V and 7 bases at J, with 7 bases in the middle. The germline CDR1 and CDR2 sequences are SGHVS and FNYEAQ.

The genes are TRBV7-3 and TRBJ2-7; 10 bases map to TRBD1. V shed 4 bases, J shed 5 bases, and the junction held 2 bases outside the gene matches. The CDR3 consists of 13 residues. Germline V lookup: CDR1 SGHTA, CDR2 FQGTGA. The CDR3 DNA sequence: TGTGCCAGCAGCTCGGGACAGGGGAACGAGCAGTACTTC. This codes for CASSSGQGNEQYF.

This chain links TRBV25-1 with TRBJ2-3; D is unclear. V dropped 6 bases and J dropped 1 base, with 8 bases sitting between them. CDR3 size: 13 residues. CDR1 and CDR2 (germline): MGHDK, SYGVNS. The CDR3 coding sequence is TGTGCCAGCAGGCGGTTAGGCACAGATACGCAGTATTTT. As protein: CASRRLGTDTQYF.

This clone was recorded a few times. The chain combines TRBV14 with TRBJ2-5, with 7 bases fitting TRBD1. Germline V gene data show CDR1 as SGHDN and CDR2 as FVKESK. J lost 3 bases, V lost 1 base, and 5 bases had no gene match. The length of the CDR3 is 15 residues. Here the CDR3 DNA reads TGTGCCAGCAGCCAAGGGGACGGGACAGAAGAGACCCAGTACTTC. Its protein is CASSQGDGTEETQYF.

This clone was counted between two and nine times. For the CDR3, the DNA is TGTGCCAGCAGCACCGGGACAGGGGGAGAGCAGTACTTC. The encoded protein is CASSTGTGGEQYF. The chain uses TRBV28 and TRBJ2-7; 11 bases are shared with TRBD1. The junction had 5 bases not matched to a gene; V was cut back by 6 bases and J by 7 bases. Germline CDR1 is MDHEN and CDR2 is SYDVKM. The CDR3 totals 13 residues.

In DNA form, the CDR3 reads TGTGCCAGCAGCGGCGCTCGGGACAGGGGTAGCACAGATACGCAGTATTTT. Protein sequence: CASSGARDRGSTDTQYF. The chain uses TRBV9 and TRBJ2-3, with 10 bases fitting TRBD1. CDR3 length: 17 amino acids. The germline CDR1 and CDR2 sequences are SGDLS and YYNGEE. V lost 3 bases to trimming and J lost 0 bases; unmatched junction nucleotides: 7.

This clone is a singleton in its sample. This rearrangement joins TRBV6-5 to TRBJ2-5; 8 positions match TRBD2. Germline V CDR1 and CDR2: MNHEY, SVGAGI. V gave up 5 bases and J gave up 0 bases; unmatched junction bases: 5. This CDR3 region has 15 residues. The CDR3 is CASSPTSGDQETQYF. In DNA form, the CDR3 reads TGTGCCAGCAGTCCTACTAGCGGCGACCAAGAGACCCAGTACTTC.

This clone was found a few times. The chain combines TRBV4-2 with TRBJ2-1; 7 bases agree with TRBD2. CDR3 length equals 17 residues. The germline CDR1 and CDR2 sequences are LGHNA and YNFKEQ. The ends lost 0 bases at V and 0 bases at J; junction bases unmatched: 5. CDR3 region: CASSQDGRGSSYNEQFF. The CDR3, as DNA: TGTGCCAGCAGCCAAGATGGGCGGGGGAGCTCCTACAATGAGCAGTTCTTC.

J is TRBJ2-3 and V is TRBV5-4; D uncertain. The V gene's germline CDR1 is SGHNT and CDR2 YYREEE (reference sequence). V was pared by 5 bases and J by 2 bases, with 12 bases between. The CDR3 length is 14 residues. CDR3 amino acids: CASRVAESTDTQYF. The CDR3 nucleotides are TGTGCCAGCAGAGTGGCGGAATCCACAGATACGCAGTATTTT. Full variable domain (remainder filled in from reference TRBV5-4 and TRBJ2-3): ETGVTQSPTHLIKTRGQQVTLRCSSQSGHNTVSWYQQALGQGPQFIFQYYREEENGRGNFPPRFSGLQFPNYSSELNVNALELDDSALYLCASRVAESTDTQYFGPGTRLTVL.

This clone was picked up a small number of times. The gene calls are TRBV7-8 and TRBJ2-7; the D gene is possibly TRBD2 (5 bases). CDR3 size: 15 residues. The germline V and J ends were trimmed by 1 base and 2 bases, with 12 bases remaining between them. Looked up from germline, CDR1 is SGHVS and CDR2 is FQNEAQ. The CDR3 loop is CASSLGRRGTYEQYF. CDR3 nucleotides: TGTGCCAGCAGCTTAGGTCGACGGGGAACCTACGAGCAGTACTTC.

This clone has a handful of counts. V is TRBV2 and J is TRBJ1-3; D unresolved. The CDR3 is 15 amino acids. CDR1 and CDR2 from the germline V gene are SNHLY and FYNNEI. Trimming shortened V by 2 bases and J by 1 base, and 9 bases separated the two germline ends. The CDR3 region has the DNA TGTGCCAGCAGTGAAAGTACAGCTTCTGGAAACACCATATATTTT. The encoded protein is CASSESTASGNTIYF.

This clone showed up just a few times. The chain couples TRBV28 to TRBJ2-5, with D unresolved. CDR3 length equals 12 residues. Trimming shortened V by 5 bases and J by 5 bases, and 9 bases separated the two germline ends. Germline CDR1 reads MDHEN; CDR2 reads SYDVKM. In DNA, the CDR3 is TGTGCCAGCAGTCCCCAAGAGGAGACCCAGTACTTC. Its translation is CASSPQEETQYF.

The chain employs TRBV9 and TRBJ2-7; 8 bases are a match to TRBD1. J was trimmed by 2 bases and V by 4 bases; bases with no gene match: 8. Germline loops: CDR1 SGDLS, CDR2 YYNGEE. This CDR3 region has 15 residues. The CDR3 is CASSRRQGSPYEQYF. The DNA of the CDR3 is TGTGCCAGCAGCCGCAGACAGGGGTCACCCTACGAGCAGTACTTC.

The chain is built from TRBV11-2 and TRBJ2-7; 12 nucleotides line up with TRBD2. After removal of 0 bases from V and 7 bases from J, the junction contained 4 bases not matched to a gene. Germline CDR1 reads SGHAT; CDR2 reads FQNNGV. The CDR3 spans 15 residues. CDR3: CASSLETSGSGEQYF. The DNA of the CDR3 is TGTGCCAGCAGCTTAGAGACTAGCGGGAGTGGGGAGCAGTACTTC.

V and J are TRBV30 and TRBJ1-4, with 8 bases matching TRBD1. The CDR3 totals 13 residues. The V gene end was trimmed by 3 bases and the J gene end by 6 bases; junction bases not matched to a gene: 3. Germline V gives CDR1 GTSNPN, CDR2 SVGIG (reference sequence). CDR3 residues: CAWSPGGDEKLFF. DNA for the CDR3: TGTGCCTGGAGCCCAGGGGGCGATGAAAAACTGTTTTTT.

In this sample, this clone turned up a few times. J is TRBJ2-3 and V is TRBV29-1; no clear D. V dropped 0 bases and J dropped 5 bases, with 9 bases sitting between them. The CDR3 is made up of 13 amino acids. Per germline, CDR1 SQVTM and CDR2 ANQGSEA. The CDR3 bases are TGCAGCGTTGAAGATAGTTCAAGAGATACGCAGTATTTT. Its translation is CSVEDSSRDTQYF.

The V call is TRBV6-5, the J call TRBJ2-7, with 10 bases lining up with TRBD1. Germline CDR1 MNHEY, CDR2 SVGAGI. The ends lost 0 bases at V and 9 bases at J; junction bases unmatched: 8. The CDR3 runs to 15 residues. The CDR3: CASSYSDRGYIAQYF. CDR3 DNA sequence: TGTGCCAGCAGTTACTCGGACAGGGGGTATATCGCGCAGTACTTC.

The CDR3 loop reads CASSSPPGTGVSGANVLTF. CDR3 in DNA: TGTGCCAGCAGCTCTCCCCCCGGGACAGGGGTCTCTGGGGCCAACGTCCTGACTTTC. The rearrangement uses TRBV7-8 and TRBJ2-6; 10 bases are a match to TRBD1. The J segment lost 0 bases and the V segment lost 4 bases, leaving 9 bases of the junction unmatched. Germline V lookup: CDR1 SGHVS, CDR2 FQNEAQ. This CDR3 spans 19 amino acids.

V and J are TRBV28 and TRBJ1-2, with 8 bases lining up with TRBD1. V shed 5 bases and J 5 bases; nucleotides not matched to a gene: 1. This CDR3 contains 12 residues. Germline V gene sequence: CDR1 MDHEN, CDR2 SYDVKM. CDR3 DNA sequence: TGTGCCAGCAGTCGGACAGGGTATGGCTACACCTTC. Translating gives CASSRTGYGYTF.

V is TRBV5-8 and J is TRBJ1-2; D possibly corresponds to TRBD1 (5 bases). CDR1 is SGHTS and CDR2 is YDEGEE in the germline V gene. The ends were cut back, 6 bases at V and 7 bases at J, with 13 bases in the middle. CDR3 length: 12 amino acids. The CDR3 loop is CASNVGVGGYTF. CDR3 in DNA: TGTGCCAGCAACGTAGGGGTCGGTGGCTACACCTTC.

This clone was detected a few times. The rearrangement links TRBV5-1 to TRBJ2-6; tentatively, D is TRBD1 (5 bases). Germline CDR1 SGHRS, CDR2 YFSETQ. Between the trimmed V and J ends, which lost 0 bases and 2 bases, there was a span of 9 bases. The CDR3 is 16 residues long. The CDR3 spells CASSLAVGPGANVLTF. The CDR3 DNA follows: TGCGCCAGCAGCTTGGCCGTGGGGCCTGGGGCCAACGTCCTGACTTTC.

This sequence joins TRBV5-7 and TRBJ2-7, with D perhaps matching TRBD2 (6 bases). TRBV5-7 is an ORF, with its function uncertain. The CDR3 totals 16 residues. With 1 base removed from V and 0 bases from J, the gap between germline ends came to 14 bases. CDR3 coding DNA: TGTGCCAGCAGCTTGATCCCGGGGGACCACTCCTACGAGCAGTACTTC. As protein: CASSLIPGDHSYEQYF.

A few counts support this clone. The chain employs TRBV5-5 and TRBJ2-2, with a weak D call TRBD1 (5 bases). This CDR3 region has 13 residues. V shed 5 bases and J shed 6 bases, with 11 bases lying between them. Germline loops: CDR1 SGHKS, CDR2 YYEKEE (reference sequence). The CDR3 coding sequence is TGTGCCAGCAGTCACCCCAGGGCCGGGGAGCTGTTTTTT. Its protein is CASSHPRAGELFF.